This T cell receptor beta chain was recorded in a study of blood T cell repertoires in COVID-19. Overall study context: The origin of the acute and convalescent COVID-19 samples was the United States, Italy and Spain. Nucleic acid was either cDNA or gDNA, and it came from T cells, B-cell-depleted T cells, or PBMCs.

How the authors handled the data: Quantification of nucleated cells was approximated via reference gene primer amplification. Produced via immunoSEQ multiplex PCR; TCRdb's table is partial and in-frame only. The D gene and trimming were derived from the DNA, and the V and J assignments and clone size from that table. The sample holds 200,000 to 250,000 clones; 70% to 90% are singletons and the top ten take about 0.91%. The CDR3 sequence is 16 residues long. V was cut by 10 bases and J by 1 base, with 21 bases left in between. CDR1 is LNHDA, CDR2 SQIVND, per germline (reference sequence). The chain combines TRBV19 with TRBJ2-3; tentative D call: TRBD2 (6 bases). The source of this sequence is a man between 35 and 55 years old with acute or convalescent COVID-19. The sample comprised peripheral blood. CDR3 nucleotides: TGTGCCAAGACTTTCCTGGGCAGGGAGGGCACAGATACGCAGTATTTT. The encoded protein is CAKTFLGREGTDTQYF.